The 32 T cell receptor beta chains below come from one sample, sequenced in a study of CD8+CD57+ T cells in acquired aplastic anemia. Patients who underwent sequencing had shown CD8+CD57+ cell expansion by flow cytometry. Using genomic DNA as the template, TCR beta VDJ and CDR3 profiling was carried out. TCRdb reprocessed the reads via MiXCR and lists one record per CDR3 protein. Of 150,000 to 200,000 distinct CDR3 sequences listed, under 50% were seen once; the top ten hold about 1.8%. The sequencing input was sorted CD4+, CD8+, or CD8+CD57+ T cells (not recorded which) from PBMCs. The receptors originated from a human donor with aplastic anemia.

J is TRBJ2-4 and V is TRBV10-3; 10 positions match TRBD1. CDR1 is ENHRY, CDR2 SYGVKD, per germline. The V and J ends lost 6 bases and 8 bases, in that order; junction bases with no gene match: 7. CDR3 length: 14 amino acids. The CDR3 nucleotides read TGTGCCATCAGGGGGACAGGGGAGTGGGACATTCAGTACTTC. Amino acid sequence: CAIRGTGEWDIQYF.

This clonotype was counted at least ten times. CDR3 DNA sequence: TGTGCCAGCAGCTTAGGGAACGAGCAGTACTTC. It yields the protein CASSLGNEQYF. The genes are TRBV7-2 and TRBJ2-7; D call uncertain. In germline, CDR1 is SGHTA, CDR2 FQGNSA. V lost 1 base, J lost 5 bases, and 3 bases lay in between. There are 11 residues in the CDR3.

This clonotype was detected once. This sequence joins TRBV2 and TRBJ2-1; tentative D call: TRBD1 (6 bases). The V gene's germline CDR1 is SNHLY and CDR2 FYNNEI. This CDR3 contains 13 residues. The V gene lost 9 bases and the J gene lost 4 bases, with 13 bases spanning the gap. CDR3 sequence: CARDSSVYNEQFF. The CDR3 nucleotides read TGTGCCAGGGACAGCTCGGTTTACAATGAGCAGTTCTTC.

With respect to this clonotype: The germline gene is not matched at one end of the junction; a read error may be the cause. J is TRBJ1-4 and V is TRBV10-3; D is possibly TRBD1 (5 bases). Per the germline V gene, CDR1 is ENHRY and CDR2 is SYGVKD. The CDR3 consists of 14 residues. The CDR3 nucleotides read TGTGCCAGCAGTTACTCGGGGGAACACGAAAAACTGTTTTTT. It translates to CASSYSGEHEKLFF.

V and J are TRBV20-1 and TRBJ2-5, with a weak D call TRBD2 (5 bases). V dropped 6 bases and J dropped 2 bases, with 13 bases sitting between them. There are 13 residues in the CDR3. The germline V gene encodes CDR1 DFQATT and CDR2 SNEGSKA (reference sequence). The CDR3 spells CSALATGQETQYF. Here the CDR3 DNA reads TGCAGTGCCCTTGCGACGGGACAAGAGACCCAGTACTTC.

For the CDR3, the DNA is TGTGCCAGTAACCCAGGAGGCGTTTCCTACGAGCAGTACTTC. Translating it yields CASNPGGVSYEQYF. The genes are TRBV19 and TRBJ2-7, with a possible D match to TRBD2 (5 bases). The CDR3 is 14 residues long. Germline V lookup: CDR1 LNHDA, CDR2 SQIVND (reference sequence). The germline V and J ends were trimmed by 7 bases and 1 base, with 14 bases remaining between them.

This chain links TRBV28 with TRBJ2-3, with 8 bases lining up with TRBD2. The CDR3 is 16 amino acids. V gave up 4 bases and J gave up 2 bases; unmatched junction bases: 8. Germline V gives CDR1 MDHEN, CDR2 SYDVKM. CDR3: CASSSLGGRYTDTQYF. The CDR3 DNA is TGTGCCAGCAGTTCCTTGGGCGGGAGGTACACAGATACGCAGTATTTT. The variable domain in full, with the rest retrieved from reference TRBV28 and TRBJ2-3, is DVKVTQSSRYLVKRTGEKVFLECVQDMDHENMFWYRQDPGLGLRLIYFSYDVKMKEKGDIPEGYSVSREKKERFSLILESASTNQTSMYLCASSSLGGRYTDTQYFGPGTRLTVL.

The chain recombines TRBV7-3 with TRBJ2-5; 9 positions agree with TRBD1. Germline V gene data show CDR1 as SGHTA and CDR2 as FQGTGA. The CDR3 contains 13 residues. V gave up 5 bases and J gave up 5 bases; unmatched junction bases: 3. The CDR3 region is CASSMGTGETQYF. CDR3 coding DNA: TGTGCCAGCAGCATGGGGACAGGGGAGACCCAGTACTTC.

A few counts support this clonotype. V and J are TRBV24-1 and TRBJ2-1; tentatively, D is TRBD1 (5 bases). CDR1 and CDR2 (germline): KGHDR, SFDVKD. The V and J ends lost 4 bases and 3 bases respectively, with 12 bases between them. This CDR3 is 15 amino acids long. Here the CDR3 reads CATSEAQGRYNEQFF. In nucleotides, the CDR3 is TGTGCCACCAGTGAGGCTCAGGGCCGCTACAATGAGCAGTTCTTC.

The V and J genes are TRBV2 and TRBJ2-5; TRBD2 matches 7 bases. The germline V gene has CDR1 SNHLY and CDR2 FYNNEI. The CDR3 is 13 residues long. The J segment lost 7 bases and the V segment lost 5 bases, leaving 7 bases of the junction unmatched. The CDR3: CASSRGLGGTQYF. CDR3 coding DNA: TGTGCCAGCAGTCGAGGACTAGGAGGGACCCAGTACTTC.

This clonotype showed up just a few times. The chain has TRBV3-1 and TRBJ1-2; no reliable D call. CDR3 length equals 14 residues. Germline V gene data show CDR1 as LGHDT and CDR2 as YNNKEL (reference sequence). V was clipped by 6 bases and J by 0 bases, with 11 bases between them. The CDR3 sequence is CASSHAGSNYGYTF. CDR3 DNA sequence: TGTGCCAGCAGTCATGCTGGGTCTAACTATGGCTACACCTTC.

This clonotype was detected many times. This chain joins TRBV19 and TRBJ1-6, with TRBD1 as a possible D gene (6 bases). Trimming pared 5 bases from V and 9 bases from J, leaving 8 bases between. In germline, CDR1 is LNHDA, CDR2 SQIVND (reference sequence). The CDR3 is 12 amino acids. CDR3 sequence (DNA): TGTGCCAGTAGTCCAGGGGTTTCACCCCTCCACTTT. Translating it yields CASSPGVSPLHF.

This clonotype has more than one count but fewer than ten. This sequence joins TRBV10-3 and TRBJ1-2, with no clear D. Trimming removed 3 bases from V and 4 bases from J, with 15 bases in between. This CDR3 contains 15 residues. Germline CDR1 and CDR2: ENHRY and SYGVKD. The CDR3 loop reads CAISDVRRGFYGYTF. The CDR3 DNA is TGTGCCATCAGTGACGTACGTCGAGGCTTCTATGGCTACACCTTC.

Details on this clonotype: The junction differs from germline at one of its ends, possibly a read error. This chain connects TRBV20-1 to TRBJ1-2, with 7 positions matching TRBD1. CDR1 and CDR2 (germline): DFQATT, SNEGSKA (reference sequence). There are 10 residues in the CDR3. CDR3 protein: CSARPETGFF. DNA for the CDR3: TGCAGTGCTAGACCTGAGACAGGGTTTTTC.

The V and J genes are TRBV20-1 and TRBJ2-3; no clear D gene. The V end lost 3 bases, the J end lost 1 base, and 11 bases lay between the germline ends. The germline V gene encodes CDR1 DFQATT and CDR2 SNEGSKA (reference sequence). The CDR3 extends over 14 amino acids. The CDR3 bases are TGCAGTGCTAGCCCGGCGATAGGCACAGATACGCAGTATTTT. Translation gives CSASPAIGTDTQYF.

For the CDR3, the DNA is TGTGCCAGTAGTATCGGACAGGGCTACACCTTC. This sequence encodes CASSIGQGYTF. The chain couples TRBV19 to TRBJ1-2; the D gene is possibly TRBD1 (6 bases). Trimming left V 3 bases short and J 8 bases short, with 7 bases between. The CDR3 runs to 11 residues. CDR1 and CDR2 (germline): LNHDA, SQIVND (reference sequence).

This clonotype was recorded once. CDR3: CASSLSSDTQYF. CDR3 DNA: TGTGCCAGCAGCTTAAGTTCTGATACGCAGTATTTT. This chain connects TRBV7-6 to TRBJ2-3, with D unclear. V lost 2 bases, J lost 6 bases, and 6 bases lay in between. Germline CDR1 and CDR2: SGHVS and FNYEAQ. This CDR3 has 12 amino acids.

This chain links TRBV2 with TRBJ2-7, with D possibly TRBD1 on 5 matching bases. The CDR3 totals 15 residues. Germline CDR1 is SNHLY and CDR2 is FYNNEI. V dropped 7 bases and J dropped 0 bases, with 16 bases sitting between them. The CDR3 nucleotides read TGTGCCAGCATATCTTGGACACTTAGCTCCTACGAGCAGTACTTC. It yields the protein CASISWTLSSYEQYF.

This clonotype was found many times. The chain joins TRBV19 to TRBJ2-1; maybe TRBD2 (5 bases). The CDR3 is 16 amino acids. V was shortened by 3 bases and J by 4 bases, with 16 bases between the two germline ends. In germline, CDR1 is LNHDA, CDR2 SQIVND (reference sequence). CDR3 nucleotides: TGTGCCAGTAGTATCAGCGCCGGGATTCTGTACAATGAGCAGTTCTTC. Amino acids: CASSISAGILYNEQFF.

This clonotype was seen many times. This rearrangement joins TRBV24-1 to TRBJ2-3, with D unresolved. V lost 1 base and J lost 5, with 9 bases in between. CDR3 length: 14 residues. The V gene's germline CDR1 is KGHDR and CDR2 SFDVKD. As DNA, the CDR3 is TGTGCCACCAGTGATTTTATCGGAAAAGATACGCAGTATTTT. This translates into CATSDFIGKDTQYF.

The CDR3 region is CAARDRVNEQFF. The CDR3 DNA is TGTGCCGCACGAGACAGGGTCAATGAGCAGTTCTTC. The chain uses TRBV24-1 and TRBJ2-1; TRBD1 agrees at 7 bases. Losses at the gene ends were 12 bases for V and 6 bases for J; bases not matched to a gene: 7. The CDR3 runs to 12 residues. The V gene's germline CDR1 is KGHDR and CDR2 SFDVKD.

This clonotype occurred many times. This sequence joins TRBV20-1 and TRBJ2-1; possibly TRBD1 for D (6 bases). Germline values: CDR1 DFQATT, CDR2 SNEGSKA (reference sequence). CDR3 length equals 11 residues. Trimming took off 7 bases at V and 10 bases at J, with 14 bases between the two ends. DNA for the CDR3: TGCAGTGGGTTAGGGGGTGGGGAGCAGTTCTTC. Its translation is CSGLGGGEQFF.

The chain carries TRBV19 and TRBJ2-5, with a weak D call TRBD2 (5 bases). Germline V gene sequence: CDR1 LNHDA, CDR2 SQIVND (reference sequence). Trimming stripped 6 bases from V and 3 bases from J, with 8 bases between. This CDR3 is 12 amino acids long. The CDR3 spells CASSRGKETQYF. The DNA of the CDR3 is TGTGCCAGTAGCCGGGGAAAAGAGACCCAGTACTTC.

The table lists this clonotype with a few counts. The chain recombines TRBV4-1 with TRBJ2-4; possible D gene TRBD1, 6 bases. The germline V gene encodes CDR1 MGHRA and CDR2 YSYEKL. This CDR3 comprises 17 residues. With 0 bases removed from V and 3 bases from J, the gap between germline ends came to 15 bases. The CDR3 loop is CASSQDSWAGDKNIQYF. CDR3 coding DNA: TGCGCCAGCAGCCAAGACTCATGGGCAGGGGACAAAAACATTCAGTACTTC.

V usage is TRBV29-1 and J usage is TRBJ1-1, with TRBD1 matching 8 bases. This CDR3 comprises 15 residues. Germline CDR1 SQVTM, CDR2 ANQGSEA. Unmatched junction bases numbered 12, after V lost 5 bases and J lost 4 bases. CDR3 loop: CSVPRRTGMSTEAFF. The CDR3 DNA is TGCAGCGTTCCCCGGCGGACAGGGATGAGCACTGAAGCTTTCTTT. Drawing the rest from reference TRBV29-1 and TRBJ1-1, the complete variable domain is SAVISQKPSRDICQRGTSLTIQCQVDSQVTMMFWYRQQPGQSLTLIATANQGSEATYESGFVIDKFPISRPNLTFSTLTVSNMSPEDSSIYLCSVPRRTGMSTEAFFGQGTRLTVV.

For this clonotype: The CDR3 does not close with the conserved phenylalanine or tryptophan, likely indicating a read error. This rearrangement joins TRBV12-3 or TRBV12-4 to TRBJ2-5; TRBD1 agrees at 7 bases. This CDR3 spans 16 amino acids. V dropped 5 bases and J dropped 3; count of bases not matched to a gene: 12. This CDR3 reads CASSTLRKGAKETQYI. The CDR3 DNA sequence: TGTGCCAGCAGTACACTTCGAAAGGGGGCCAAAGAGACCCAGTACATC.

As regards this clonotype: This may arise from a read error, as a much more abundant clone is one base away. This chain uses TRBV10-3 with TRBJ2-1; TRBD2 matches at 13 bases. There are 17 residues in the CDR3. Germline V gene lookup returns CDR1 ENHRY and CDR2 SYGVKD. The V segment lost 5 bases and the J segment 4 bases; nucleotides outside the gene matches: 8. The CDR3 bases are TGTGCCATCAGTAGGACTAGCGGGAGAAGAGGGTACAATGAGCAGTTCTTC. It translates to CAISRTSGRRGYNEQFF.

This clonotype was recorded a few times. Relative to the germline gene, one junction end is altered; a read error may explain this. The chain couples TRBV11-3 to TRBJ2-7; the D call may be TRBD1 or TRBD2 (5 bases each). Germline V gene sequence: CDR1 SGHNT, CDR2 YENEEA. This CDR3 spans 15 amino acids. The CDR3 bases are TGTGCCAACAGCTTAGGTAGGGGACCCCCCTACGAGCAGTACTTC. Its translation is CANSLGRGPPYEQYF.

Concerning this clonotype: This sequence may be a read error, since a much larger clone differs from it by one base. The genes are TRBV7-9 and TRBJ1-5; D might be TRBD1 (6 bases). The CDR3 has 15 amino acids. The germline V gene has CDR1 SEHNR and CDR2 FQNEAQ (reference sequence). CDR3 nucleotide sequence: TGTGCCGGCAGCTTAGAGTCGGGGGCGTATCAGCCCCAGCATTTT. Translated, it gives CAGSLESGAYQPQHF. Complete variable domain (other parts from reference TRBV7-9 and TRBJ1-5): DTGVSQNPRHKITKRGQNVTFRCDPISEHNRLYWYRQTLGQGPEFLTYFQNEAQLEKSRLLSDRFSAERPKGSFSTLEIQRTEQGDSAMYLCAGSLESGAYQPQHFGDGTRLSIL.

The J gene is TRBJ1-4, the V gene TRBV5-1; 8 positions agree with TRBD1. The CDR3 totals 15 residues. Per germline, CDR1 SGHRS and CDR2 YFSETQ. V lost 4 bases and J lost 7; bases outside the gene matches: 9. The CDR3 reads CASSPADRGGEKLFF. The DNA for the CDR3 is TGCGCCAGCAGCCCTGCCGACAGGGGAGGTGAAAAACTGTTTTTT.

In DNA form, the CDR3 reads TGTGCCAGCAGCTTGGATGGACTAGCGCACTCTGGGCAGTTCTTC. Translating gives CASSLDGLAHSGQFF. The rearrangement joins TRBV11-1 to TRBJ2-1, with 9 bases matching TRBD2. The CDR3 covers 15 residues. From germline, CDR1 is SGHAT and CDR2 FQDESV (reference sequence). Unmatched junction bases numbered 12, after V lost 3 bases and J lost 12 bases.

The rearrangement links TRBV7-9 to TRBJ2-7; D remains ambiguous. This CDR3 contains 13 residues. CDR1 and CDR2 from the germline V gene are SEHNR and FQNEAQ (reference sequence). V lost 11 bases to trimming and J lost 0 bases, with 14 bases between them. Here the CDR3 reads CAGSRADSYEQYF. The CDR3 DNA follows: TGTGCCGGATCTAGGGCTGACTCCTACGAGCAGTACTTC.